This is a list of T cell receptor beta chains from one sample in a study of T cells in Graves' hyperthyroidism and ophthalmopathy. TCRdb called the multiplex PCR reads again in MiXCR, with one record for every CDR3 protein. This sample yields hundreds of thousands of distinct CDR3 sequences, of which approximately 25% are seen a single time; less than 75% belongs to the top ten. The sequencing sample was made of blood. All receptors come from a man aged 45-65 years with Graves' hyperthyroidism. Each CDR3 is given with its conserved first and last residue. The D gene is left open where the match is weak. Some rows mark clone size as missing; the rest say once, few, many or name a class of expanded clone.

clone size: NA
D gene: NA
J gene: TRBJ2-2
V gene: TRBV6-9
CDR3 DNA: TGTGCCAGCAGTTACAGAGGACATTTTAACACCGGGGAGCTGTTTTTT
CDR3 protein: CASSYRGHFNTGELFF

clone size: few
D gene: NA
J gene: TRBJ2-3
V gene: TRBV27
CDR3 DNA: TGTGCCAGCCGTATAGAGGGGTGGCACTCTAGCACAGATACGCAGTATTTT
CDR3 protein: CASRIEGWHSSTDTQYF

clone size: many
D gene: TRBD1
J gene: TRBJ2-1
V gene: TRBV6-2/TRBV6-3
CDR3 DNA: TGTGCCAGCAGCCGGACAGGGGCCTACAATGAGCAGTTCTTC
CDR3 protein: CASSRTGAYNEQFF

clone size: many
D gene: NA
J gene: TRBJ2-1
V gene: TRBV11-2
CDR3 DNA: TGTGCCAGCAGCCCGGCCGGTGAGCATGAGCAGTTCTTC
CDR3 protein: CASSPAGEHEQFF

clone size: few
D gene: NA
J gene: TRBJ1-6
V gene: TRBV11-1
CDR3 DNA: TGTGCCAGCAGCTCCGCCGTTCAGGGTTCACCCCTCCACTTT
CDR3 protein: CASSSAVQGSPLHF

clone size: few
D gene: NA
J gene: TRBJ2-5
V gene: TRBV6-2/TRBV6-3
CDR3 DNA: TGTGCCAGCAGTCCCAGACTCTTCCAAGAGACCCAGTACTTC
CDR3 protein: CASSPRLFQETQYF

clone size: few
D gene: NA
J gene: TRBJ2-5
V gene: TRBV7-9
CDR3 DNA: TGTGCCAGCAGCAAAGGGGGGTCCCGGGGCGGGGAGACCCAGTACTTC
CDR3 protein: CASSKGGSRGGETQYF

clone size: few
D gene: NA
J gene: TRBJ1-3
V gene: TRBV5-4
CDR3 DNA: TGTGCCAGCAGCGGGCATTCTGGAAACACCATATATTTT
CDR3 protein: CASSGHSGNTIYF

clone size: NA
D gene: NA
J gene: TRBJ2-5
V gene: TRBV29-1
CDR3 DNA: TGCAGCGTTGGACACAATGCGGCAGAGACCCAGTACTTC
CDR3 protein: CSVGHNAAETQYF

clone size: NA
D gene: NA
J gene: TRBJ2-7
V gene: TRBV20-1
CDR3 DNA: TGCAGTGCTAGCTCAGGGAGTCCCTACGAGCAGTACTTC
CDR3 protein: CSASSGSPYEQYF

clone size: NA
D gene: TRBD1
J gene: TRBJ1-6
V gene: TRBV6-1
CDR3 DNA: TGTGCCAGCAGTCCCGGCCGCCACAAGACAGGGGAAAATTCACCCCTCCACTTT
CDR3 protein: CASSPGRHKTGENSPLHF

clone size: many
D gene: NA
J gene: TRBJ2-5
V gene: TRBV12-3/TRBV12-4
CDR3 DNA: TGTGCCAGCAGTTTAAACTTTGCAGAGACCCAGTACTTC
CDR3 protein: CASSLNFAETQYF

clone size: NA
D gene: TRBD1
J gene: TRBJ2-7
V gene: TRBV2
CDR3 DNA: TGTGCCAGCAGTGGGGACAGTTTCGAGCAGTACTTC
CDR3 protein: CASSGDSFEQYF

clone size: NA
D gene: NA
J gene: TRBJ2-7
V gene: TRBV11-1
CDR3 DNA: TGTGCCAGCAGTTCCCCGATGGGTAGCGGAGGCTACGAGCAGTACTTC
CDR3 protein: CASSSPMGSGGYEQYF

clone size: NA
D gene: TRBD2
J gene: TRBJ2-2
V gene: TRBV6-4
CDR3 DNA: TGTGCCAGCGGACCCGGGACTAGCATCGGGGAGCTGTTTTTT
CDR3 protein: CASGPGTSIGELFF

clone size: few
D gene: TRBD2
J gene: TRBJ2-3
V gene: TRBV6-1
CDR3 DNA: TGTGCCAGCAGTGATCTGGGGCGGGAGGGCCCAACAGATACGCAGTATTTT
CDR3 protein: CASSDLGREGPTDTQYF

clone size: NA
D gene: TRBD1
J gene: TRBJ1-2
V gene: TRBV6-1
CDR3 DNA: TGTGCCACCGCAGGGACAGGTCCTAGGTCGCGAGGCTACACCTTC
CDR3 protein: CATAGTGPRSRGYTF

clone size: many
D gene: NA
J gene: TRBJ2-7
V gene: TRBV27
CDR3 DNA: TGTGCCAGCAGTTTACGGCCAACCGATCCCTACGAGCAGTACTTC
CDR3 protein: CASSLRPTDPYEQYF

clone size: few
D gene: NA
J gene: TRBJ2-2
V gene: TRBV28
CDR3 DNA: TGTGCCAGCAGTTTGTGGACGAACACCGGGGAGCTGTTTTTT
CDR3 protein: CASSLWTNTGELFF

clone size: NA
D gene: TRBD1
J gene: TRBJ1-6
V gene: TRBV5-1
CDR3 DNA: TGCGCCAGCAGCGCGGACAGGGGTAGGGATTCACCCCTCCACTTT
CDR3 protein: CASSADRGRDSPLHF

clone size: many
D gene: NA
J gene: TRBJ1-2
V gene: TRBV2
CDR3 DNA: TGTGCCAGCAGTGAAGCGCCCGGGGCGGCTGGCTACACCTTC
CDR3 protein: CASSEAPGAAGYTF

clone size: few
D gene: NA
J gene: TRBJ2-7
V gene: TRBV5-6
CDR3 DNA: TGTGCCAGCAGCTTGTCGGGGAACAAGCAGTACTTC
CDR3 protein: CASSLSGNKQYF

clone size: few
D gene: TRBD1
J gene: TRBJ1-2
V gene: TRBV6-2/TRBV6-3
CDR3 DNA: TGTGCCAGCAGTAGGACAGGGATAAAGTATGGCTACACCTTC
CDR3 protein: CASSRTGIKYGYTF

clone size: NA
D gene: NA
J gene: TRBJ1-2
V gene: TRBV20-1
CDR3 DNA: TGCAGCACCCGGGACGACTCCTATGGCTACACCTTC
CDR3 protein: CSTRDDSYGYTF

clone size: NA
D gene: NA
J gene: TRBJ1-3
V gene: TRBV5-6
CDR3 DNA: TGTGCCAGCAGCGCCAGTTCTCTCTCTGGAAACACCATATATTTT
CDR3 protein: CASSASSLSGNTIYF

clone size: many
D gene: TRBD2
J gene: TRBJ2-7
V gene: TRBV12-3/TRBV12-4
CDR3 DNA: TGTGCCAGCGAAAGCGGGAGTAGCGACGAGCAGTACTTC
CDR3 protein: CASESGSSDEQYF

clone size: NA
D gene: NA
J gene: TRBJ2-7
V gene: TRBV27
CDR3 DNA: TGTGCCAGCGCGTTAAAAGGGCGGGACTACGAGCAGTACTTC
CDR3 protein: CASALKGRDYEQYF

clone size: few
D gene: NA
J gene: TRBJ2-2
V gene: TRBV28
CDR3 DNA: TGTGCCAGCAGGGCCCGGGGTGACACCGGGGAGCTGTTTTTT
CDR3 protein: CASRARGDTGELFF

clone size: NA
D gene: NA
J gene: TRBJ1-2
V gene: TRBV30
CDR3 DNA: TGTGCCTTCCAGGGAGGGGACGGCTACACCTTC
CDR3 protein: CAFQGGDGYTF

clone size: many
D gene: NA
J gene: TRBJ2-3
V gene: TRBV29-1
CDR3 DNA: TGCAGCGTTGAAGAGGGCAGCACAGATACGCAGTATTTT
CDR3 protein: CSVEEGSTDTQYF

clone size: few
D gene: TRBD2
J gene: TRBJ2-1
V gene: TRBV5-5
CDR3 DNA: TGTGCCAGCAGCTTTAGCGGGATTCCAGGAGATGAGCAGTTCTTC
CDR3 protein: CASSFSGIPGDEQFF

clone size: few
D gene: TRBD2
J gene: TRBJ2-1
V gene: TRBV27
CDR3 DNA: TGTGCCAGCTCGAGGGGCGGGAGTCACTACAATGAGCAGTTCTTC
CDR3 protein: CASSRGGSHYNEQFF

clone size: many
D gene: NA
J gene: TRBJ1-1
V gene: TRBV24-1
CDR3 DNA: TGTGCCACCAGTGACTCAAGGACAGCCAACACTGAAGCTTTCTTT
CDR3 protein: CATSDSRTANTEAFF

clone size: few
D gene: TRBD1
J gene: TRBJ1-1
V gene: TRBV11-2
CDR3 DNA: TGTGCCAGCAGCCGGGGACAGGGGCAGACTGAAGCTTTCTTT
CDR3 protein: CASSRGQGQTEAFF

clone size: NA
D gene: NA
J gene: TRBJ1-4
V gene: TRBV30
CDR3 DNA: TGTGCCTGGAGCATCGGTTATGAAAAACTGTTTTTT
CDR3 protein: CAWSIGYEKLFF